The subject of this entry is one T cell receptor (beta chain). These data come from a study of blood T cell repertoires in COVID-19. Study-wide context: Whether acute or convalescent, the COVID-19 samples came from the United States, Italy and Spain.

In germline, CDR1 is KGHDR, CDR2 SFDVKD. CDR3 length equals 13 residues. Trimming took off 2 bases at V and 4 bases at J, with 7 bases between the two ends. How the authors handled the data: Reference gene primer amplification in the assay estimated nucleated cell counts. Libraries were prepared by immunoSEQ multiplex PCR; TCRdb keeps only in-frame clonotypes and omits some of them. V, J and clone size derive from that table, while D and trimming were established from the DNA sequence. The sample records about 300,000 clones, 85% to 90% being singletons. Individuals drawn from some 25 US areas were roughly 18 to 95 years old. Donors were grouped by their self-reported clinical history.

Sequencing input: PBMCs or T cells enriched from blood (not recorded which). The chain links TRBV24-1 to TRBJ1-1; no definite D call. The origin of this receptor is a woman aged 45-60 years who had been exposed to COVID-19. CDR3 sequence (DNA): TGTGCCACCAGTGATTCACGGTTCACTGAAGCTTTCTTT. This encodes CATSDSRFTEAFF.